These T cell receptor beta chains were read from a single sample in a study of vaccination and CD4 T cells after COVID-19. Each CDR3 protein gets one entry after TCRdb re-called the PCR reads with MiXCR. The sample consists of under 10,000 distinct CDR3 sequences, 61% of them appearing once. These receptors' antigens are unknown. Sequencing was performed on cultured CD4+ T cells from blood, taken after SARS-CoV-2 vaccination. The receptors originated from a human donor with COVID-19. Both conserved end residues are part of each CDR3. Each record gives: J gene, D gene, V gene, clone size, CDR3 protein, CDR3 DNA. The D gene is left open where the match is weak. Clone size is not always given. Where it is, it says once, few, many or a class for expanded clones.

TRBJ2-7,.,TRBV19,.,CASSIGTAKYEQYF,TGTGCCAGTAGTATAGGGACAGCGAAATACGAGCAGTACTTC
TRBJ2-5,.,TRBV19,few,CASSMGGAQETQYF,TGTGCCAGCTCCATGGGGGGAGCCCAAGAGACCCAGTACTTC
TRBJ2-7,.,TRBV7-2,large,CASSFGSSSYEQYF,TGTGCCAGCAGCTTCGGCAGTAGCTCCTACGAGCAGTACTTC
TRBJ2-5,.,TRBV21-1,medium-sized,CASRRAGETQYF,TGTGCCAGCAGGAGGGCCGGGGAGACCCAGTACTTC
TRBJ2-7,TRBD2,TRBV12-5,.,CASGLQSTSGAIYEQYF,TGTGCTAGTGGTTTGCAATCGACTAGCGGGGCCATCTACGAGCAGTACTTC
TRBJ2-2,.,TRBV2,.,CASSLGPAGELFF,TGTGCCAGCAGTTTAGGTCCCGCCGGGGAGCTGTTTTTT
TRBJ2-1,.,TRBV2,few,CASSEWNEQFF,TGTGCCAGCAGTGAATGGAATGAGCAGTTCTTC
TRBJ2-3,TRBD1,TRBV5-1,.,CASSLAGTGVGADTQYF,TGCGCCAGCAGCTTGGCAGGGACAGGGGTAGGTGCAGATACGCAGTATTTT
TRBJ2-1,.,TRBV4-3,.,CASSQARGQGQFF,TGCGCCAGCAGCCAAGCCCGGGGGCAAGGGCAGTTCTTC
TRBJ1-1,.,TRBV28,.,CASSLGQRNTEAFF,TGTGCCAGCAGCCTAGGACAAAGAAACACTGAAGCTTTCTTT
TRBJ2-1,.,TRBV6-5,.,CASSYRSTAYNEQFF,TGTGCCAGCAGTTACAGGTCTACCGCCTACAATGAGCAGTTCTTC
TRBJ1-6,.,TRBV11-2,medium-sized,CASSWERTDNSPLHF,TGTGCCAGCAGCTGGGAACGGACAGATAATTCACCCCTCCACTTT
TRBJ1-1,TRBD1,TRBV5-1,.,CASSLWTGAGDTEAFF,TGCGCCAGCAGCCTTTGGACAGGGGCGGGGGACACCGAAGCTTTCTTT
TRBJ2-3,.,TRBV20-1,.,CSARAGDTQYF,TGCAGTGCTAGAGCCGGCGATACGCAGTATTTT
TRBJ1-6,TRBD1,TRBV2,.,CASLQDRGNSPLHF,TGTGCCAGCCTCCAGGACAGGGGAAATTCACCCCTCCACTTT
TRBJ1-2,TRBD1,TRBV6-5,.,CASSSNRGPNGYTF,TGTGCCAGCAGTTCCAACAGGGGGCCCAATGGCTACACCTTC
TRBJ2-3,.,TRBV20-1,few,CSSFVGTTDTQYF,TGCAGTTCCTTTGTAGGGACCACAGATACGCAGTATTTT
TRBJ1-2,.,TRBV21-1,few,CASSKESYGYTF,TGTGCCAGCAGCAAAGAAAGTTATGGCTACACCTTC
TRBJ2-7,.,TRBV7-6,.,CASSRSDRAYGQYF,TGTGCCAGCAGCCGTTCGGATAGGGCCTACGGGCAGTACTTC
TRBJ2-5,TRBD2,TRBV4-3,.,CASSLRTSGAGETQYF,TGCGCCAGCAGCCTTAGGACTAGCGGGGCGGGTGAGACCCAGTACTTC
TRBJ2-3,.,TRBV10-2,.,CASSGRDTQYF,TGCGCCAGCAGTGGGAGGGATACGCAGTATTTT
TRBJ1-6,.,TRBV4-1,.,CASSQDRPRDTNSPLHF,TGCGCCAGCAGCCAAGATCGCCCCCGGGACACAAACTCACCCCTCCACTTT
TRBJ2-3,.,TRBV24-1,few,CAVSGDTDTQYF,TGTGCTGTCTCCGGGGACACAGATACGCAGTATTTT
TRBJ2-1,TRBD2,TRBV7-8,.,CASSLNLAGGRDEQFF,TGTGCCAGCAGTCTCAATCTAGCGGGGGGGCGGGATGAGCAGTTCTTC
TRBJ2-3,TRBD2,TRBV5-4,.,CASSPGGGGTDTQYF,TGTGCCAGCAGCCCCGGGGGGGGCGGGACAGATACGCAGTATTTT
TRBJ2-3,TRBD2,TRBV6-1,.,CASSQLAGGTDTQYF,TGTGCCAGCAGTCAACTAGCGGGGGGCACAGATACGCAGTATTTT
TRBJ2-5,TRBD2,TRBV20-1,few,CSATRGGRQYF,TGCAGTGCCACACGGGGGGGCCGCCAGTACTTC
TRBJ2-5,.,TRBV12-3/TRBV12-4,.,CASSFSTGQETQYF,TGTGCCAGCAGTTTTAGTACAGGCCAAGAGACCCAGTACTTC
TRBJ2-2,TRBD1,TRBV11-2,.,CASTTGVQGELFF,TGTGCCAGTACGACAGGGGTACAGGGGGAGCTGTTTTTT
TRBJ1-2,.,TRBV7-2,once,CASSPLAGGSYGYTF,TGTGCCAGCAGCCCCTTGGCAGGCGGCAGCTATGGCTACACCTTC
TRBJ1-2,.,TRBV5-1,.,CASSPALVGVSYGYTF,TGCGCCAGCAGCCCGGCGTTGGTGGGGGTGAGCTATGGCTACACCTTC
TRBJ2-7,.,TRBV20-1,.,CSASTAQPAHEQYF,TGCAGTGCTAGTACGGCGCAGCCCGCCCACGAGCAGTACTTC
TRBJ1-2,.,TRBV30,few,CAWSGSARNGYTF,TGTGCCTGGAGTGGAAGTGCAAGGAACGGCTACACCTTC
TRBJ1-2,.,TRBV12-3/TRBV12-4,.,CASSTRSQFGYTF,TGTGCCAGCAGTACAAGGTCCCAGTTTGGCTACACCTTC
TRBJ1-6,.,TRBV12-3/TRBV12-4,.,CASKKRGSPLHF,TGTGCCAGCAAGAAAAGGGGTTCACCCCTCCACTTT
TRBJ1-1,.,TRBV19,.,CASSQGMNTEAFF,TGTGCCAGTAGTCAGGGCATGAACACTGAAGCTTTCTTT
TRBJ2-7,TRBD2,TRBV15,.,CATSDMGGSYEQYF,TGTGCCACCAGCGATATGGGGGGGAGCTACGAGCAGTACTTC
TRBJ1-4,.,TRBV29-1,.,CSVGSAQKLFF,TGCAGCGTTGGCAGCGCCCAAAAACTGTTTTTT
TRBJ1-1,TRBD1,TRBV6-1,.,CASRRGTGGEAFF,TGTGCCAGCAGACGCGGGACAGGGGGAGAGGCTTTCTTT
TRBJ2-7,.,TRBV18,.,CASSPGLRTLPSYEQYF,TGTGCCAGCTCACCAGGGCTTAGAACCCTCCCCTCCTACGAGCAGTACTTC
TRBJ2-3,TRBD2,TRBV7-9,.,CASSLAPGLVLTDTQYF,TGTGCCAGCAGCTTAGCCCCGGGACTAGTCTTGACAGATACGCAGTATTTT
TRBJ2-3,TRBD2,TRBV7-9,large,CASSLGLVLGDTQYF,TGTGCCAGCAGCTTGGGACTAGTGCTTGGTGATACGCAGTATTTT
TRBJ2-5,.,TRBV15,.,CATWSGRGGQETQYF,TGTGCCACTTGGTCGGGAAGGGGGGGCCAAGAGACCCAGTACTTC
TRBJ1-5,TRBD1,TRBV27,.,CASSLSRQGAQGNQPQHF,TGTGCCAGCAGTTTATCCCGACAGGGGGCGCAAGGAAATCAGCCCCAGCATTTT
TRBJ2-7,.,TRBV6-1,few,CASLGVGHEQYF,TGTGCCAGCCTCGGCGTCGGGCACGAGCAGTACTTC
TRBJ1-3,.,TRBV20-1,.,CSAQAGLGGNTIYF,TGCAGTGCTCAGGCGGGTTTAGGGGGAAACACCATATATTTT
TRBJ1-3,.,TRBV3-1,.,CASSQDRGVSGNTIYF,TGTGCCAGCAGCCAAGATCGTGGGGTCTCTGGAAACACCATATATTTT
TRBJ1-1,.,TRBV15,few,CATSHGGVFGNTEAFF,TGTGCCACCAGCCACGGCGGGGTGTTTGGGAACACTGAAGCTTTCTTT
TRBJ2-7,.,TRBV19,.,CASSFTRGLVYF,TGTGCCAGTAGTTTCACAAGGGGGTTAGTTTACTTC
TRBJ2-3,TRBD2,TRBV25-1,.,CASSARYSGGFADTQYF,TGTGCCAGCAGTGCCCGATATAGCGGGGGGTTTGCAGATACGCAGTATTTT
TRBJ2-5,.,TRBV14,.,CASSQVLGIQETQYF,TGTGCCAGCAGCCAGGTTCTAGGGATTCAAGAGACCCAGTACTTC
TRBJ1-3,.,TRBV21-1,.,CASSKWLRGRTGNTIYF,TGTGCCAGCAGCAAATGGCTCAGGGGGCGAACTGGAAACACCATATATTTT
TRBJ1-2,.,TRBV6-1,.,CASTAGRQNYGYTF,TGTGCCAGCACCGCCGGGCGGCAGAACTATGGCTACACCTTC
TRBJ2-1,TRBD1,TRBV19,.,CASRGDRGRGGRGEQFF,TGTGCCAGTAGGGGGGACAGGGGACGGGGCGGTCGAGGTGAGCAGTTCTTC
TRBJ1-1,.,TRBV6-1,.,CASSRREANTEAFF,TGTGCCAGCAGCCGCAGGGAAGCTAACACTGAAGCTTTCTTT
TRBJ2-3,.,TRBV21-1,.,CASSKGWRGAPTDTQYF,TGTGCCAGCAGCAAAGGCTGGCGGGGGGCGCCCACAGATACGCAGTATTTT
TRBJ2-5,.,TRBV7-2,.,CASSFATPGQQETQYF,TGTGCCAGCAGCTTCGCGACTCCGGGACAACAAGAGACCCAGTACTTC
TRBJ1-3,.,TRBV2,.,CASSEAGGNTIYF,TGTGCCAGCAGTGAAGCGGGGGGCAACACCATATATTTT
TRBJ1-2,TRBD1,TRBV5-1,.,CASSLDRGNYGYTF,TGCGCCAGCAGCTTGGACAGGGGTAACTATGGCTACACCTTC
TRBJ2-2,TRBD2,TRBV4-3,.,CASSSRTSGLNTGELFF,TGCGCCAGCAGCAGCCGGACTAGCGGGTTAAACACCGGGGAGCTGTTTTTT